The 13 T cell receptor beta chains presented below share a single source sample, sequenced in a study of shared clonotypes between healthy human individuals. This table comes from immunoSEQ multiplex PCR, and its TCRdb copy is limited to in-frame clones, with some not included. The profile shows some 500,000 clones, approximately 95% of them singletons. The sample comprised naive CD4+ T cells sorted from blood. Subset specified: CD45RA+ positively selected. The receptor set was obtained from a woman between 25 and 40 years old in good health.

The genes are TRBV27 and TRBJ2-7; D possibly corresponds to TRBD2 (5 bases). The CDR3 is 10 amino acids. In germline, CDR1 is MNHEY, CDR2 SMNVEV (reference sequence). Trimming took off 10 bases at V and 9 bases at J, with 13 bases between the two ends. The CDR3 DNA sequence: TGTGCCACCACTAGGGCAAGGCAGTACTTC. As protein: CATTRARQYF.

The V call is TRBV7-9, the J call TRBJ2-1; no clear D gene. This CDR3 is 14 amino acids long. Germline CDR1 is SEHNR and CDR2 is FQNEAQ (reference sequence). Deletions cut 5 bases from V and 4 bases from J, with 12 bases between. The CDR3 loop reads CASSKGNLYNEQFF. CDR3 DNA: TGTGCCAGCAGCAAAGGGAACCTATACAATGAGCAGTTCTTC.

This chain uses TRBV2 with TRBJ1-4; the match to TRBD1 covers 8 bases. Germline CDR1 SNHLY, CDR2 FYNNEI. The J segment lost 9 bases and the V segment lost 6 bases, leaving 9 bases of the junction unmatched. The CDR3 is made up of 14 amino acids. DNA for the CDR3: TGTGCCAGCAGCCTGACAGGGGCACAGCAAAAACTGTTTTTT. Protein sequence: CASSLTGAQQKLFF.

CDR3 in amino acids: CASSSDRSSYNEQFF. CDR3 bases: TGTGCCAGCAGTTCGGACAGGAGCTCCTACAATGAGCAGTTCTTC. The chain combines TRBV6-5 with TRBJ2-1, with 7 bases lining up with TRBD1. CDR3 length: 15 residues. V lost 4 bases, J lost 0 bases, and 3 bases stayed unmatched. Germline CDR1 reads MNHEY; CDR2 reads SVGAGI.

This chain links TRBV5-1 with TRBJ2-1; 13 nucleotides align to TRBD2. The CDR3 consists of 17 residues. The J segment lost 6 bases and the V segment lost 4 bases, leaving 10 bases of the junction unmatched. Germline-derived CDR1 and CDR2 are SGHRS and YFSETQ. In nucleotides, the CDR3 is TGCGCCAGCAGCCCCCGCGCCGGGACTAGCGGGATCAATGAGCAGTTCTTC. It translates to CASSPRAGTSGINEQFF.

The V gene is TRBV7-2, the J gene TRBJ2-7; 7 bases are shared with TRBD2. Germline V gene sequence: CDR1 SGHTA, CDR2 FQGNSA. This CDR3 is 15 amino acids long. With 2 bases clipped from V and 1 base from J, the junction kept 5 bases outside the gene matches. CDR3 residues: CASSLFAGASYEQYF. The CDR3 DNA sequence: TGTGCCAGCAGCTTATTTGCGGGAGCATCCTACGAGCAGTACTTC.

The chain carries TRBV11-2 and TRBJ2-2, with D uncertain. Trimming left V 5 bases short and J 0 bases short, with 10 bases between. Germline V lookup: CDR1 SGHAT, CDR2 FQNNGV. The CDR3 runs to 15 residues. CDR3 nucleotide sequence: TGTGCCAGCAGCCCCCCGAAACCGAACACCGGGGAGCTGTTTTTT. This encodes CASSPPKPNTGELFF.

V gene TRBV5-6 combines with J gene TRBJ1-1; D remains unclear. The CDR3 length is 14 residues. Trimming left V 5 bases short and J 6 bases short, with 17 bases between. CDR1 is SGHDT and CDR2 is YYEEEE in the germline V gene. The CDR3 bases are TGTGCCAGCAGTCAGATCCAACCCCCCGCTGAAGCTTTCTTT. It encodes CASSQIQPPAEAFF. The entire variable domain, with the rest obtained from reference TRBV5-6 and TRBJ1-1, is as follows: DAGVTQSPTHLIKTRGQQVTLRCSPKSGHDTVSWYQQALGQGPQFIFQYYEEEERQRGNFPDRFSGHQFPNYSSELNVNALLLGDSALYLCASSQIQPPAEAFFGQGTRLTVV.

The sample holds one count of this clone. This chain links TRBV7-9 with TRBJ2-7; no clear D gene. CDR3 length: 15 residues. In germline, CDR1 is SEHNR, CDR2 FQNEAQ (reference sequence). Trimming left V 5 bases short and J 2 bases short, with 16 bases between. The CDR3 DNA reads TGTGCCAGCAGCAAGTTATCGTGGGGTCCCTACGAGCAGTACTTC. Translating it yields CASSKLSWGPYEQYF. Based on the CDR3 plus reference TRBV7-9 and TRBJ2-7, the full variable domain is DTGVSQNPRHKITKRGQNVTFRCDPISEHNRLYWYRQTLGQGPEFLTYFQNEAQLEKSRLLSDRFSAERPKGSFSTLEIQRTEQGDSAMYLCASSKLSWGPYEQYFGPGTRLTVT.

V usage is TRBV27 and J usage is TRBJ1-2, with D possibly matching TRBD1 (6 bases). V was pared by 6 bases and J by 5 bases, with 16 bases between. The CDR3 extends over 14 amino acids. Germline V lookup: CDR1 MNHEY, CDR2 SMNVEV (reference sequence). The CDR3 coding sequence is TGTGCCAGCAGCAGAGGCGGGGGCACGTATGGCTACACCTTC. Protein sequence: CASSRGGGTYGYTF.

The V and J genes are TRBV5-1 and TRBJ2-5; TRBD1 matches 7 bases. The J call may be mistaken, given a closer DNA end match to TRBJ2-7. The CDR3 has 14 amino acids. CDR1 SGHRS and CDR2 YFSETQ come from the germline V gene. The CDR3 loop is CASSTRDRSYEQYF. In nucleotides, the CDR3 is TGCGCCAGCAGCACCCGGGACAGATCCTACGAGCAGTACTTC.

The CDR3 loop reads CASRDRGLSTDTQYF. The CDR3 DNA is TGTGCCAGTAGAGACAGGGGGCTAAGCACAGATACGCAGTATTTT. V is TRBV19 and J is TRBJ2-3; 10 positions agree with TRBD1. Per germline, CDR1 LNHDA and CDR2 SQIVND (reference sequence). There are 15 residues in the CDR3. J was trimmed by 0 bases and V by 6 bases; bases with no gene match: 3. Combining the CDR3 with reference TRBV19 and TRBJ2-3 gives the whole variable domain DGGITQSPKYLFRKEGQNVTLSCEQNLNHDAMYWYRQDPGQGLRLIYYSQIVNDFQKGDIAEGYSVSREKKESFPLTVTSAQKNPTAFYLCASRDRGLSTDTQYFGPGTRLTVL.

This clone was detected only once. The chain links TRBV7-3 to TRBJ2-1, with 11 bases matching TRBD2. The CDR3 totals 18 residues. The junction had 10 bases not matched to a gene; V was cut back by 1 base and J by 5 bases. Per germline, CDR1 SGHTA and CDR2 FQGTGA. This CDR3 is CASSLIGRSSGRNNEQFF. CDR3 sequence (DNA): TGTGCCAGCAGCTTAATCGGAAGGTCTAGCGGGAGGAACAATGAGCAGTTCTTC. Supplemented by reference TRBV7-3 and TRBJ2-1, the full variable domain reads GAGVSQTPSNKVTEKGKYVELRCDPISGHTALYWYRQSLGQGPEFLIYFQGTGAADDSGLPNDRFFAVRPEGSVSTLKIQRTERGDSAVYLCASSLIGRSSGRNNEQFFGPGTRLTVL.